One and the same sample provided the 23 T cell receptor beta chains below, sequenced in a study of blood T cell repertoires in COVID-19. Sequencing used immunoSEQ multiplex PCR; TCRdb keeps in-frame clones, though not all of them. The table records 260,000 or so clones, about 87% of them present only once. Sequencing was carried out using PBMCs or T cells enriched from blood (not recorded which). These receptors came from a woman aged 40 to 50 with acute COVID-19.

This clone was detected only once. V is TRBV19 and J is TRBJ2-3, with D possibly TRBD2 on 7 matching bases. The CDR3 is 12 amino acids. V was trimmed by 5 bases and J by 8 bases, leaving 11 bases between them. Germline assignment: CDR1 LNHDA and CDR2 SQIVND (reference sequence). The CDR3 sequence: CASSRGAGTQYF. The CDR3 nucleotides are TGTGCCAGTAGTCGGGGGGCTGGTACGCAGTATTTT.

This clone appeared a few times. The V gene is TRBV13, the J gene TRBJ2-7; D is perhaps TRBD2 (5 bases). CDR1 is PRHDT, CDR2 FYEKMQ, per germline (reference sequence). V lost 2 bases and J 4 bases, leaving 9 bases between the germline ends. The CDR3 length is 13 residues. The CDR3 reads CASSLYGGYEQYF. The CDR3 DNA reads TGTGCCAGCAGCTTATATGGCGGGTACGAGCAGTACTTC.

The V and J genes are TRBV18 and TRBJ2-5; TRBD1 might be the D (6 bases). This CDR3 region has 14 residues. Germline values: CDR1 KGHSH, CDR2 LQKENI. V lost 3 bases and J lost 3, with 11 bases in between. CDR3 protein: CASSPRPGEETQYF. As DNA, the CDR3 is TGTGCCAGCTCACCCCGCCCAGGGGAAGAGACCCAGTACTTC.

This chain connects TRBV4-1 to TRBJ1-2; 12 bases map to TRBD1. V trimming: 0 bases; J trimming: 3 bases; junction bases outside the gene matches: 5. CDR1 and CDR2 from the germline V gene are MGHRA and YSYEKL. This CDR3 is 17 amino acids long. CDR3 sequence: CASSQDRGQGAHYGYTF. The CDR3, as DNA: TGCGCCAGCAGCCAAGATCGGGGACAGGGGGCTCACTATGGCTACACCTTC.

The genes are TRBV11-3 and TRBJ2-7, with a tentative D call TRBD1 (6 bases). The V gene's germline CDR1 is SGHNT and CDR2 YENEEA. V was shortened by 1 base and J by 4 bases, with 17 bases between the two germline ends. The CDR3 covers 16 residues. CDR3 in amino acids: CASSLVHRAGRYEQYV. Written as DNA, the CDR3 is TGTGCCAGCAGCTTAGTGCACAGGGCTGGACGTTACGAGCAGTACGTC.

The rearrangement joins TRBV27 to TRBJ2-1; a possible D gene is TRBD2 (6 bases). Germline V gives CDR1 MNHEY, CDR2 SMNVEV (reference sequence). V lost 0 bases and J lost 3, with 12 bases in between. The CDR3 extends over 16 amino acids. The CDR3 sequence: CASSLSGGPLYNEQFF. Written as DNA, the CDR3 is TGTGCCAGCAGTTTATCGGGGGGTCCCCTCTACAATGAGCAGTTCTTC.

V usage is TRBV6-5 and J usage is TRBJ1-5; TRBD1 might be the D (6 bases). Trimming stripped 4 bases from V and 3 bases from J, with 13 bases between. This CDR3 is built from 15 residues. Germline V gene sequence: CDR1 MNHEY, CDR2 SVGAGI. The CDR3 loop is CASSSRTDPNQPQHF. In DNA form, the CDR3 reads TGTGCCAGCAGTTCACGGACAGACCCCAATCAGCCCCAGCATTTT.

J is TRBJ2-2 and V is TRBV4-2, with TRBD2 matching 7 bases. CDR3 length equals 18 residues. CDR1 and CDR2 from the germline V gene are LGHNA and YNFKEQ. Unmatched junction bases numbered 7, after V lost 0 bases and J lost 0 bases. In DNA form, the CDR3 reads TGTGCCAGCAGCCAAGATCCTAGCGGTTTGCCGAACACCGGGGAGCTGTTTTTT. Translating gives CASSQDPSGLPNTGELFF.

The rearrangement uses TRBV7-8 and TRBJ2-3; 7 bases are shared with TRBD2. J lost 11 bases, V lost 2 bases, and 7 bases had no gene match. CDR3 length: 13 amino acids. Germline V gene sequence: CDR1 SGHVS, CDR2 FQNEAQ. The CDR3 loop is CASSLSAGVMQYF. In DNA form, the CDR3 reads TGTGCCAGCAGCTTATCGGCGGGAGTGATGCAGTATTTT.

The chain is built from TRBV7-8 and TRBJ1-5; D is unclear. V was trimmed by 5 bases and J by 4 bases, leaving 9 bases between them. Germline CDR1 reads SGHVS; CDR2 reads FQNEAQ. The CDR3 is 13 amino acids. CDR3 nucleotide sequence: TGTGCCAGCAGCGGGCCAGAGAATCAGCCCCAGCATTTT. Encoded protein: CASSGPENQPQHF. The whole variable domain, filled in from reference TRBV7-8 and TRBJ1-5, reads GAGVSQSPRYKVAKRGQDVALRCDPISGHVSLFWYQQALGQGPEFLTYFQNEAQLDKSGLPSDRFFAERPEGSVSTLKIQRTQQEDSAVYLCASSGPENQPQHFGDGTRLSIL.

This clone was counted between two and nine times. The chain carries TRBV5-1 and TRBJ1-4; no firm D call. Trimming removed 0 bases at V and 7 bases at J, with 13 bases between. The CDR3 covers 15 residues. In germline, CDR1 is SGHRS, CDR2 YFSETQ. CDR3 sequence: CASSLAPVEVEKLFF. As DNA, the CDR3 is TGCGCCAGCAGCTTGGCCCCGGTCGAGGTTGAAAAACTGTTTTTT.

V and J are TRBV2 and TRBJ1-2; 9 bases align to TRBD1. This CDR3 spans 17 amino acids. The junction had 16 bases not matched to a gene; V was cut back by 7 bases and J by 4 bases. In germline, CDR1 is SNHLY, CDR2 FYNNEI. In DNA form, the CDR3 reads TGTGCCAGCACTCAAACCGGGACAGGGCCCGGCGGCTATGGCTACACCTTC. Translated, it gives CASTQTGTGPGGYGYTF.

The chain links TRBV6-2 or TRBV6-3 to TRBJ2-7; TRBD2 is a possible D gene (5 bases). Trimming took 2 bases from V and 4 from J, leaving 9 bases between them. The CDR3 is 13 amino acids. Germline CDR1 reads MNHEY; CDR2 reads SVGEGT. Here the CDR3 reads CASSYEGIYEQYV. Here the CDR3 DNA reads TGTGCCAGCAGTTACGAGGGCATTTACGAGCAGTACGTC.

The V and J genes are TRBV6-1 and TRBJ2-7, with 15 bases lining up with TRBD2. Germline V CDR1 and CDR2: MNHNS, SASEGT. This CDR3 has 18 amino acids. V shed 4 bases, J shed 0 bases, and the junction held 7 bases outside the gene matches. In nucleotides, the CDR3 is TGTGCCAGCAGTGGACGTGGGACTAGCGGGAGGAGCTCCTACGAGCAGTACTTC. Protein product: CASSGRGTSGRSSYEQYF.

V and J are TRBV12-3 or TRBV12-4 and TRBJ1-1, with D hard to call. The V end lost 5 bases, the J end lost 1 base, and 8 bases lay between the germline ends. This CDR3 is 13 amino acids long. The chain's CDR3 is CASSIGRNTEAFF. The CDR3 DNA reads TGTGCCAGCAGTATTGGCAGGAACACTGAAGCTTTCTTT.

This clone appeared a single time. The chain couples TRBV6-5 to TRBJ1-4; 8 nucleotides align to TRBD1. V was clipped by 0 bases and J by 7 bases; unmatched bases: 4. The CDR3 is 15 amino acids. Germline CDR1 and CDR2: MNHEY and SVGAGI. CDR3 loop: CASSYSTGDFEKLFF. The CDR3 nucleotides read TGTGCCAGCAGTTACTCGACAGGGGATTTTGAAAAACTGTTTTTT.

This chain joins TRBV14 and TRBJ2-3, with D perhaps matching TRBD1 (6 bases). Germline CDR1 and CDR2: SGHDN and FVKESK. The CDR3 is 17 residues long. Between the trimmed V and J ends, which lost 6 bases and 0 bases, there was a span of 19 bases. As DNA, the CDR3 is TGTGCCAGCAGACCGACCGCCGGGACACAAAGCACAGATACGCAGTATTTT. Its protein product is CASRPTAGTQSTDTQYF.

V gene TRBV3-1 (or the pseudogene TRBV3-2) combines with J gene TRBJ1-6; D is ambiguous. This CDR3 has 13 amino acids. Trimming stripped 7 bases from V and 4 bases from J, with 8 bases between. Germline CDR1 and CDR2: LGHDT and YNNKEL (reference sequence). CDR3 amino acids: CASTRTYNSPLHF. The CDR3 DNA reads as TGTGCCAGCACCCGTACATATAATTCACCCCTCCACTTT.

This clone has just one count. The rearrangement links TRBV5-1 to TRBJ1-1; D may be TRBD1 (5 bases). Trimming removed 3 bases from V and 1 base from J, with 7 bases in between. The CDR3 is 13 amino acids. Germline V gene sequence: CDR1 SGHRS, CDR2 YFSETQ. CDR3 sequence (DNA): TGCGCCAGCAGCTACGGGGGGAACACTGAAGCTTTCTTT. This codes for CASSYGGNTEAFF.

This clone has a handful of counts. V usage is TRBV4-3 and J usage is TRBJ1-6, with D tentatively TRBD1 (5 bases). This CDR3 contains 17 residues. Germline V gene sequence: CDR1 LGHNA, CDR2 YSLEER. Trimming shortened V by 3 bases and J by 6 bases, and 18 bases separated the two germline ends. The CDR3 DNA is TGCGCCAGCAGCCACTTATCCGGGACTGAAAGTAATTCACCCCTCCACTTT. Amino acid sequence: CASSHLSGTESNSPLHF.

This chain links TRBV28 with TRBJ2-1; D is perhaps TRBD1 (6 bases). This CDR3 has 16 amino acids. CDR1 and CDR2 (germline): MDHEN, SYDVKM. Trimming shortened V by 5 bases and J by 3 bases, and 17 bases separated the two germline ends. For the CDR3, the DNA is TGTGCCAGCAGTACTCGGCTGGGACAACGCTACAATGAGCAGTTCTTC. Translating gives CASSTRLGQRYNEQFF. The full variable domain, its missing parts supplied by reference TRBV28 and TRBJ2-1, is DVKVTQSSRYLVKRTGEKVFLECVQDMDHENMFWYRQDPGLGLRLIYFSYDVKMKEKGDIPEGYSVSREKKERFSLILESASTNQTSMYLCASSTRLGQRYNEQFFGPGTRLTVL.

The CDR3 sequence is CASRSDWQETQYF. CDR3 nucleotide sequence: TGTGCCAGCAGATCGGACTGGCAAGAGACCCAGTACTTC. The chain employs TRBV12-3 or TRBV12-4 and TRBJ2-5; maybe TRBD2 (5 bases). The CDR3 consists of 13 residues. The ends were cut back, 6 bases at V and 2 bases at J, with 10 bases in the middle.

This rearrangement joins TRBV6-5 to TRBJ1-4; 7 nucleotides line up with TRBD1. Trimming at V came to 7 bases and at J to 8 bases, leaving 10 bases not matched to a gene. This CDR3 is 14 amino acids long. Germline values: CDR1 MNHEY, CDR2 SVGAGI. The CDR3 DNA follows: TGTGCCAGCATCTTCACGGGACAGCCGGAAAAACTGTTTTTT. Protein sequence: CASIFTGQPEKLFF.